A single T cell receptor (beta chain) is shown here with its context. This specimen belongs to a study of blood T cell repertoires in COVID-19. Across the whole study: Spain, Italy and the United States supplied samples that represented acute and convalescent COVID-19. T cells, B-cell-depleted T cells, or PBMCs supplied cDNA or gDNA.

In the original analysis: Nucleated cell number was recorded as an estimate derived from reference gene primer amplification. This table comes from immunoSEQ multiplex PCR, and its TCRdb copy is limited to in-frame clones, with some not included. V, J and clone size reflect that table, while D and trimming were determined from the DNA. The data show 80,000 to 90,000 clones, more than 65% seen once. Trimming cost V 7 bases and J 5 bases; bases outside gene matches: 19. Germline values: CDR1 SGHNT, CDR2 YYREEE (reference sequence). This CDR3 is 17 amino acids long. V is TRBV5-4 and J is TRBJ2-3; TRBD2 aligns across 7 bases. What was sequenced was peripheral blood. This TCR was sampled from a man aged 70-80 years with acute or convalescent COVID-19. The CDR3 coding sequence is TGTGCCAGCTCGCGGACTATGAGCGGGGACGGCGAAGATACGCAGTATTTT. As protein: CASSRTMSGDGEDTQYF.